This note documents a single T cell receptor beta chain sequence. Its target is not known. This sample was taken from a study of shared clonotypes between healthy human individuals. Study results and limitations: Richness estimates generally favored naive over memory subsets. Shared clonotypes across all four donors exceeded non-shared ones in generation probability.

Deep-level assay runs were performed. Here immunoSEQ multiplex PCR was the method, and the copy in TCRdb shows in-frame clones only, minus some. The repertoire consists of 2 million to 2.5 million clones, with 90% to 95% occurring once and the leading ten covering 0.36%. V was pared by 4 bases and J by 7 bases, with 13 bases between. This CDR3 comprises 14 residues. CDR1 and CDR2 (germline): MNHNS, SASEGT. The chain employs TRBV6-1 and TRBJ2-2; tentatively, D is TRBD1 (6 bases). This TCR was recovered from a man younger than 35 in good health. Some clones in this sample may be carry-over from other donors' samples. Sequencing was carried out using naive CD4+ T cells from PBMCs. The subset: CD45RA+ positively selected. The CDR3 spells CASSAGTRSGELFF. As DNA, the CDR3 is TGTGCCAGCAGTGCCGGGACACGGAGCGGGGAGCTGTTTTTT.